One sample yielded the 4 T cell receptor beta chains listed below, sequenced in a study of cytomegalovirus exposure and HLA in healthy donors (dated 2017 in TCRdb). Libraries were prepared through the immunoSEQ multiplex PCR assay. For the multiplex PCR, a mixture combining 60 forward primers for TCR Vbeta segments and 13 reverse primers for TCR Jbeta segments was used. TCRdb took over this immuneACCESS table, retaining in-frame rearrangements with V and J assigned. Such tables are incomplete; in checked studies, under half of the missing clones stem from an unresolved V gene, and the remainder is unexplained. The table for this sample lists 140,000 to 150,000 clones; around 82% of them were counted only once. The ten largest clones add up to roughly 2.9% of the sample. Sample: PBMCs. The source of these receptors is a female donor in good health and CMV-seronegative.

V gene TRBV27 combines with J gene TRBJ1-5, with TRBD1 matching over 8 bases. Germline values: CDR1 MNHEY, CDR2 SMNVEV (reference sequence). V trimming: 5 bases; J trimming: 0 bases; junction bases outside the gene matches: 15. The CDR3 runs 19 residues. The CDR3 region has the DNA TGTGCCAGCAGTCCTCGCAGGACAGGGCTTACCGATAGCAATCAGCCCCAGCATTTT. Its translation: CASSPRRTGLTDSNQPQHF.

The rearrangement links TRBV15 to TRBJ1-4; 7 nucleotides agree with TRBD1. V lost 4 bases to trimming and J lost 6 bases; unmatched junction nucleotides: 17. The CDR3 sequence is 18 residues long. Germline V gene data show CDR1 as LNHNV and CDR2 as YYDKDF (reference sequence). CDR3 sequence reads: CATSTDGRKGARDEKLFF. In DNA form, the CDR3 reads TGTGCCACCAGCACAGATGGAAGAAAGGGGGCTAGGGATGAAAAACTGTTTTTT.

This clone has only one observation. This chain's CDR3 is CAWSVWGGHSGNTIYF. CDR3 nucleotide sequence: TGTGCCTGGAGTGTGTGGGGGGGGCACTCTGGAAACACCATATATTTT. This sequence joins TRBV30 and TRBJ1-3; D possibly corresponds to TRBD1 (6 bases). CDR3 length equals 16 residues. Germline V gene data show CDR1 as GTSNPN and CDR2 as SVGIG (reference sequence). Trimming removed 0 bases from V and 0 bases from J, with 12 bases in between.

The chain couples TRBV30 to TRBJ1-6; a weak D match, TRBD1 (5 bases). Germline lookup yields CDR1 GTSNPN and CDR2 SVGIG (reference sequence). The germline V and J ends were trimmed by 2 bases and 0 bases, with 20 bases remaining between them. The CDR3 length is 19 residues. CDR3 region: CAWSTGWGISSSYNSPLHF. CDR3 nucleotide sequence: TGTGCCTGGAGTACTGGCTGGGGCATTTCGAGCTCCTATAATTCACCCCTCCACTTT.